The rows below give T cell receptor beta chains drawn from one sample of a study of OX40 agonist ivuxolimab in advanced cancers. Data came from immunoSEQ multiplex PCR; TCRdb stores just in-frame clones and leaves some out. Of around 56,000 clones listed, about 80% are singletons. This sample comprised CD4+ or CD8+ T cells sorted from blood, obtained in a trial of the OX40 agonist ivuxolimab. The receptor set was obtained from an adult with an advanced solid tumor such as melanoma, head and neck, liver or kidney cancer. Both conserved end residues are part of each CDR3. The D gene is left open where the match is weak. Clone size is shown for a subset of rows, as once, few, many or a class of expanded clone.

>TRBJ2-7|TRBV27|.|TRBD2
CASSFSGGSYEQYF
TGTGCCAGCAGTTTTAGCGGGGGCTCCTACGAGCAGTACTTC
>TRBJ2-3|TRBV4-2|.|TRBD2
CASSQVASGGAQDTQYF
TGTGCCAGCAGCCAAGTAGCTAGCGGGGGGGCACAGGATACGCAGTATTTT
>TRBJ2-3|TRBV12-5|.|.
CASAPEVGGWGTDTQYF
TGTGCTAGTGCCCCTGAGGTGGGCGGATGGGGCACAGATACGCAGTATTTT
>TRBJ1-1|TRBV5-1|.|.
CASSLEGSPTAFF
TGCGCCAGCAGCTTGGAAGGGAGCCCTACAGCTTTCTTT
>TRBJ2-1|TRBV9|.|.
CASSSKGTSYNEQFF
TGTGCCAGCAGCTCTAAAGGGACATCCTACAATGAGCAGTTCTTC
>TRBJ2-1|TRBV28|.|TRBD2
CASTGTSPNEQFF
TGTGCCAGCACCGGGACTAGCCCCAATGAGCAGTTCTTC
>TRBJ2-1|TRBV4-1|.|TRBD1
CASSQDPRGSYNEQFF
TGCGCCAGCAGCCAAGATCCCAGGGGGAGCTACAATGAGCAGTTCTTC
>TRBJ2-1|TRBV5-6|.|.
CASLVGMSSYNEQFF
TGTGCCAGCCTCGTGGGCATGAGCTCCTACAATGAGCAGTTCTTC
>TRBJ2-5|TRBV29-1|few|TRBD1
CSVEGTGWEETQYF
TGCAGCGTTGAGGGGACAGGGTGGGAAGAGACCCAGTACTTC
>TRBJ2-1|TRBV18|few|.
CASSPEGGRGNEQFF
TGTGCCAGCTCACCGGAAGGGGGGAGAGGTAATGAGCAGTTCTTC
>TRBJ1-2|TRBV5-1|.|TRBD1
CASSPQTGSDGYTF
TGCGCCAGCAGCCCACAGACAGGGAGCGATGGCTACACCTTC
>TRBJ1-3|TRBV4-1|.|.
CASSQGPGNTIYF
TGCGCCAGCAGCCAAGGGCCCGGAAACACCATATATTTT
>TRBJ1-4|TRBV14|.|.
CASSRLPTGEKLFF
TGTGCCAGCAGCCGACTACCGACGGGAGAAAAACTGTTTTTT
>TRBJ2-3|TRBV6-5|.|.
CASSYSLGGEDTQYF
TGTGCCAGCAGTTACTCGTTGGGGGGCGAAGATACGCAGTATTTT
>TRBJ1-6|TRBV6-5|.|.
CASSYIKAGYNSPLHF
TGTGCCAGCAGTTACATTAAGGCAGGATATAATTCACCCCTCCACTTT
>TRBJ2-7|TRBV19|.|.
CASSIGGSQNEQYF
TGTGCCAGTAGTATAGGCGGCAGCCAGAACGAGCAGTACTTC
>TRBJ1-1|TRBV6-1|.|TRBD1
CASSGKSQGYTEAFF
TGTGCCAGCAGTGGTAAGTCACAGGGGTACACTGAAGCTTTCTTT
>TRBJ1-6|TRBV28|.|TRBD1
CASSLIPGQGDSPLHF
TGTGCCAGCAGTTTGATCCCGGGACAGGGGGATTCACCCCTCCACTTT
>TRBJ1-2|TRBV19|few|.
CASSISTEHYGYTF
TGTGCCAGTAGTATCTCAACAGAGCACTATGGCTACACCTTC
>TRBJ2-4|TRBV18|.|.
CASSPSPRDIGIQYF
TGTGCCAGCTCACCGTCTCCCAGGGACATTGGCATTCAGTACTTC
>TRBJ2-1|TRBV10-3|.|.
CAISGTSHYNEQFF
TGTGCCATCAGCGGGACAAGCCACTACAATGAGCAGTTCTTC
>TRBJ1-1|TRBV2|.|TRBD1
CASSEGQGLGRLTEAFF
TGTGCCAGCAGTGAAGGACAGGGGCTAGGTAGGTTAACTGAAGCTTTCTTT
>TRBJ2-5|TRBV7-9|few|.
CASSGGVTQYF
TGTGCCAGCAGTGGGGGTGTGACCCAGTACTTC